Listed here are 20 T cell receptor beta chains from one sample, sequenced in a study of shared clonotypes between healthy human individuals. Here immunoSEQ multiplex PCR was the method, and the copy in TCRdb shows in-frame clones only, minus some. The sample includes roughly 2.4 million clones, under 97% of them seen just once. The specimen sequenced was naive CD4+ T cells sorted from blood. The subset is: CD45RA+ positively selected. The receptors derive from a young man in good health.

The rearrangement uses TRBV10-3 and TRBJ2-7, with TRBD1 identical over 7 bases. This CDR3 is 13 amino acids long. Looked up from germline, CDR1 is ENHRY and CDR2 is SYGVKD. After removal of 10 bases from V and 2 bases from J, the junction contained 8 bases not matched to a gene. The chain's CDR3 is CASSPGGTYEQYF. CDR3 DNA sequence: TGTGCCAGCTCCCCAGGGGGTACCTACGAGCAGTACTTC.

This chain uses TRBV2 with TRBJ1-6; 9 bases agree with TRBD1. This CDR3 is 15 amino acids long. Germline CDR1 SNHLY, CDR2 FYNNEI. J gave up 7 bases and V 5 bases, and 6 bases lay outside the gene matches. CDR3 in amino acids: CASSPMTGGNSPLHF. For the CDR3, the DNA is TGTGCCAGCAGTCCAATGACAGGGGGAAATTCACCCCTCCACTTT.

The chain uses TRBV19 and TRBJ1-5; D might be TRBD1 (5 bases). Trimming cost V 10 bases and J 6 bases, with 16 bases left between them. Germline V gives CDR1 LNHDA, CDR2 SQIVND (reference sequence). The CDR3 is 13 amino acids. Here the CDR3 reads CATAGGSGQPQHF. The CDR3 DNA follows: TGTGCCACCGCCGGGGGGAGCGGTCAGCCCCAGCATTTT.

V gene TRBV15 combines with J gene TRBJ1-1; TRBD1 agrees at 7 bases. This CDR3 contains 15 residues. Germline lookup yields CDR1 LNHNV and CDR2 YYDKDF (reference sequence). Trimming removed 3 bases from V and 6 bases from J; junction bases left unmatched: 10. CDR3 amino acids: CATSRNSDRVSEAFF. The CDR3 region has the DNA TGTGCCACCAGCAGGAACTCCGACAGGGTCTCTGAAGCTTTCTTT.

The chain links TRBV10-3 to TRBJ2-6; D possibly corresponds to TRBD1 (6 bases). Germline loops: CDR1 ENHRY, CDR2 SYGVKD. The CDR3 is made up of 15 amino acids. Trimming removed 4 bases from V and 4 bases from J, with 11 bases in between. CDR3 residues: CAISVGAVGANVLTF. The CDR3 nucleotides are TGTGCCATCAGTGTGGGGGCGGTAGGGGCCAACGTCCTGACTTTC.

The chain is built from TRBV29-1 and TRBJ1-1; D is undetermined. V was trimmed by 4 bases and J by 4 bases, leaving 13 bases between them. CDR1 and CDR2 from the germline V gene are SQVTM and ANQGSEA. The CDR3 runs 13 residues. The CDR3 region has the DNA TGCAGCGTTGGAGAGCTAATGGGCACTGAAGCTTTCTTT. Translating it yields CSVGELMGTEAFF.

On this clone itself: Other DNA sequences within the sample encode an identical CDR3. The J gene is TRBJ2-3, the V gene TRBV6-6; unclear D gene. The ends were cut back, 1 base at V and 6 bases at J, with 5 bases in the middle. The CDR3 loop spans 12 amino acids. Per the germline V gene, CDR1 is MNHNY and CDR2 is SVGAGI (reference sequence). DNA of the CDR3: TGTGCCAGCAGTTACTTAGCCGATACGCAGTATTTT. The encoded protein is CASSYLADTQYF.

Details on this clone: Within the sample, other DNA sequences also encode this same CDR3. The V call is TRBV5-4, the J call TRBJ2-7; D gene ambiguous. The germline V gene has CDR1 SGHNT and CDR2 YYREEE (reference sequence). This CDR3 comprises 13 residues. V lost 1 base and J 2 bases, leaving 7 bases between the germline ends. The CDR3 spells CASSLIGTYEQYF. As DNA, the CDR3 is TGTGCCAGCAGCTTGATAGGAACCTACGAGCAGTACTTC. Using reference TRBV5-4 and TRBJ2-7 for the parts outside the CDR3, the full variable domain is ETGVTQSPTHLIKTRGQQVTLRCSSQSGHNTVSWYQQALGQGPQFIFQYYREEENGRGNFPPRFSGLQFPNYSSELNVNALELDDSALYLCASSLIGTYEQYFGPGTRLTVT.

This chain links TRBV5-6 with TRBJ1-6; no clear D. There are 10 residues in the CDR3. Trimming pared 4 bases from V and 7 bases from J, leaving 0 bases between. Germline values: CDR1 SGHDT, CDR2 YYEEEE. CDR3 DNA: TGTGCCAGCAGCAATTCACCCCTCCACTTT. Amino acids: CASSNSPLHF.

The chain carries TRBV7-2 and TRBJ1-1; no reliable D call. Trimming pared 2 bases from V and 1 base from J, leaving 14 bases between. CDR3 length: 16 residues. CDR1 is SGHTA, CDR2 FQGNSA, per germline. The CDR3 sequence: CASSLRAKAGNTEAFF. In DNA, the CDR3 is TGTGCCAGCAGCTTAAGGGCGAAGGCGGGGAACACTGAAGCTTTCTTT.

The chain uses TRBV4-1 and TRBJ1-4, with a weak D call TRBD1 (6 bases). Trimming removed 1 base at V and 8 bases at J, with 14 bases between. Germline V lookup: CDR1 MGHRA, CDR2 YSYEKL. This CDR3 region has 15 residues. The CDR3, as DNA: TGCGCCAGCAGCCAAGCGGCGACAGGAGTGGAAAAACTGTTTTTT. It translates to CASSQAATGVEKLFF.

The table lists this clone with a count of one. This chain links TRBV7-2 with TRBJ2-1; D call uncertain. The CDR3 length is 14 residues. CDR1 is SGHTA, CDR2 FQGNSA, per germline. V lost 8 bases to trimming and J lost 0 bases, with 11 bases between them. CDR3 amino acids: CASVAGVSYNEQFF. The DNA of the CDR3 is TGTGCCAGCGTCGCTGGCGTCTCCTACAATGAGCAGTTCTTC. Full variable domain (remainder filled in from reference TRBV7-2 and TRBJ2-1): GAGVSQSPSNKVTEKGKDVELRCDPISGHTALYWYRQSLGQGLEFLIYFQGNSAPDKSGLPSDRFSAERTGGSVSTLTIQRTQQEDSAVYLCASVAGVSYNEQFFGPGTRLTVL.

The rearrangement uses TRBV7-2 and TRBJ1-6; a possible D gene is TRBD1 (5 bases). V lost 3 bases to trimming and J lost 6 bases, with 15 bases between them. The CDR3 contains 16 residues. CDR1 and CDR2 from the germline V gene are SGHTA and FQGNSA. As DNA, the CDR3 is TGTGCCAGCAGCTTGGGCACGGGACGGACTAATTCACCCCTCCACTTT. It is translated as CASSLGTGRTNSPLHF.

This sequence joins TRBV5-4 and TRBJ2-7, with 10 bases aligning to TRBD2. V shed 0 bases and J 3 bases; nucleotides not matched to a gene: 9. The CDR3 has 17 residues. Germline V gene lookup returns CDR1 SGHNT and CDR2 YYREEE (reference sequence). CDR3 amino acids: CASSLGLAGAGGYEQYF. The CDR3 nucleotides read TGTGCCAGCAGCTTGGGCCTAGCGGGAGCCGGCGGCTACGAGCAGTACTTC.

The V and J genes are TRBV7-9 and TRBJ2-7, with D perhaps matching TRBD1 (6 bases). V was shortened by 1 base and J by 7 bases, with 14 bases between the two germline ends. Germline CDR1 is SEHNR and CDR2 is FQNEAQ (reference sequence). The CDR3 is made up of 14 amino acids. The CDR3 region is CASSLGEQGREQYF. The CDR3 region has the DNA TGTGCCAGCAGCTTAGGGGAACAGGGAAGGGAGCAGTACTTC.

For this clone: The sample holds other DNA sequences that translate to the same CDR3. The chain joins TRBV9 to TRBJ2-2; no reliable D call. In germline, CDR1 is SGDLS, CDR2 YYNGEE. CDR3 length: 13 amino acids. Trimming left V 3 bases short and J 5 bases short, with 8 bases between. In nucleotides, the CDR3 is TGTGCCAGCAGCGGGACGCTTACCGGGGAGCTGTTTTTT. It codes for CASSGTLTGELFF.

The chain carries TRBV5-4 and TRBJ2-1; maybe TRBD1 (6 bases). Between the trimmed V and J ends, which lost 4 bases and 10 bases, there was a span of 15 bases. Per the germline V gene, CDR1 is SGHNT and CDR2 is YYREEE (reference sequence). This CDR3 has 13 residues. CDR3 DNA sequence: TGTGCCAGCAGCCGTGGGGGCGGCCTCGAGCAGTTCTTC. It translates to CASSRGGGLEQFF.

V gene TRBV30 combines with J gene TRBJ2-2, with 10 bases fitting TRBD2. Per the germline V gene, CDR1 is GTSNPN and CDR2 is SVGIG (reference sequence). This CDR3 contains 17 residues. The V and J ends lost 2 bases and 5 bases, in that order; junction bases with no gene match: 11. Written as DNA, the CDR3 is TGTGCCTGGAGTTCCCGACTAGCGGGTCTTTCTACCGGGGAGCTGTTTTTT. Encoded protein: CAWSSRLAGLSTGELFF.

Note on this clone: Other nucleotide sequences in the sample specify the same CDR3. This CDR3 reads CASSPLAGASYEQYF. In DNA, the CDR3 is TGTGCCAGCTCACCTTTGGCGGGGGCCTCCTACGAGCAGTACTTC. The chain links TRBV18 to TRBJ2-7; D possibly corresponds to TRBD2 (7 bases). Deletions cut 3 bases from V and 0 bases from J, with 12 bases between. CDR1 KGHSH and CDR2 LQKENI come from the germline V gene. The CDR3 runs 15 residues.

The CDR3 region is CASSWDDTANYGYTF. The CDR3 DNA follows: TGCGCCAGCAGCTGGGATGACACAGCGAACTATGGCTACACCTTC. This chain links TRBV5-1 with TRBJ1-2; no firm D call. This CDR3 region has 15 residues. Looked up from germline, CDR1 is SGHRS and CDR2 is YFSETQ. V was shortened by 3 bases and J by 2 bases, with 14 bases between the two germline ends.